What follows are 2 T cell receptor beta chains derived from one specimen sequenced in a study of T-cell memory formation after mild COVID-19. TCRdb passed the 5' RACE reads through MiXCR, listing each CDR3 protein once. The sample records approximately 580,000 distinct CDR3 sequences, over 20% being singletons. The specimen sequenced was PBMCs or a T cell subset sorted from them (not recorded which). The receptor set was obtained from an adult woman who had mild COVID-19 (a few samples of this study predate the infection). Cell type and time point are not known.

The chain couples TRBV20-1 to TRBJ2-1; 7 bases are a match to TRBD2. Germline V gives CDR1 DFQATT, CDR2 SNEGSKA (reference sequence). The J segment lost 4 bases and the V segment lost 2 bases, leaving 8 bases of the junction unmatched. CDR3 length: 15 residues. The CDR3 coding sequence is TGCAGTGCTAGACCTGGGAGGGCGGAATACAATGAGCAGTTCTTC. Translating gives CSARPGRAEYNEQFF.

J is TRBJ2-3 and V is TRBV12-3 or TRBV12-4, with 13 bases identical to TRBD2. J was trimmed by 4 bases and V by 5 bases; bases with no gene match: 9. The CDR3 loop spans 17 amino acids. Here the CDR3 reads CASSPGTSGAKADTQYF. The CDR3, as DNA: TGTGCCAGCAGTCCCGGGACTAGCGGGGCAAAGGCAGATACGCAGTATTTT.